A single sample is the source of the 20 T cell receptor beta chains below, sequenced in a study of naive and memory T cell subsets (dated by TCRdb to the late 2010s). The study described a robust, sensitive protocol for amplifying, sequencing and analyzing TCRs, using 3' ligation of a UMI-containing oligonucleotide to TCR cDNA. Libraries were made using 5' RACE. The sequencer was an Illumina MiSeq. The ligated cDNA was amplified by four rounds of PCR, in which nested alpha and beta constant region primers were used together with the SP2 primer. Clones were called with MiXCR by TCRdb after fastp trimmed the public reads at Q25, and only in-frame beta chains were retained. CDR3 protein sequences are deduplicated, and each keeps its most common genes and DNA. The sample profile shows about 59,000 distinct CDR3 sequences; 8% to 9% of them were found once. The top ten clones comprise roughly 19% of the sample.

All receptors derive from a female donor in good health.

This clonotype was detected a few times. The chain carries TRBV19 and TRBJ2-1; 11 bases agree with TRBD2. V dropped 6 bases and J dropped 9; count of bases not matched to a gene: 10. From germline, CDR1 is LNHDA and CDR2 SQIVND (reference sequence). The CDR3 length is 15 residues. This CDR3 is CASSPDSGRAAEQFF. The DNA for the CDR3 is TGTGCCAGTAGCCCTGATAGCGGGAGGGCCGCTGAGCAGTTCTTC. The whole variable domain, remainder taken from reference TRBV19 and TRBJ2-1, is DGGITQSPKYLFRKEGQNVTLSCEQNLNHDAMYWYRQDPGQGLRLIYYSQIVNDFQKGDIAEGYSVSREKKESFPLTVTSAQKNPTAFYLCASSPDSGRAAEQFFGPGTRLTVL.

In its sample, this clonotype was seen a few times. The chain employs TRBV7-9 and TRBJ2-3, with D perhaps matching TRBD2 (5 bases). V was cut by 3 bases and J by 2 bases, with 12 bases left in between. This CDR3 is 15 amino acids long. Germline CDR1 is SEHNR and CDR2 is FQNEAQ (reference sequence). CDR3 sequence: CASSFRRGITDTQYF. As DNA, the CDR3 is TGTGCCAGCAGCTTTCGCCGGGGAATCACAGATACGCAGTATTTT.

This clonotype was observed at least ten times. The rearrangement joins TRBV20-1 to TRBJ1-2; no firm D call. Trimming shortened V by 2 bases and J by 4 bases, and 5 bases separated the two germline ends. Germline CDR1 reads DFQATT; CDR2 reads SNEGSKA (reference sequence). The length of the CDR3 is 11 residues. The CDR3 nucleotides are TGCAGTGCTAGAAACCTCTATGGCTACACCTTC. Amino acid sequence: CSARNLYGYTF.

The V call is TRBV7-2, the J call TRBJ2-1; TRBD1 aligns across 9 bases. CDR3 length: 12 amino acids. V lost 5 bases to trimming and J lost 13 bases; unmatched junction nucleotides: 6. Germline V gene sequence: CDR1 SGHTA, CDR2 FQGNSA. In DNA, the CDR3 is TGTGCCAGCAGCCCGCGGACAGGGGTCCAGTTCTTC. Protein sequence: CASSPRTGVQFF.

The chain links TRBV5-4 to TRBJ1-2; D unclear. The germline V and J ends were trimmed by 3 bases and 3 bases, with 9 bases remaining between them. The germline V gene has CDR1 SGHNT and CDR2 YYREEE (reference sequence). The CDR3 sequence is 13 residues long. CDR3 in DNA: TGTGCCAGCAGCTCTAATAGCTACTATGGCTACACCTTC. Translated, it gives CASSSNSYYGYTF.

The V and J genes are TRBV12-3 or TRBV12-4 and TRBJ2-1; TRBD2 agrees at 9 bases. The V segment lost 2 bases and the J segment 5 bases; nucleotides outside the gene matches: 1. CDR3 length equals 14 residues. The CDR3 region is CASSLRLADNEQFF. CDR3 bases: TGTGCCAGCAGTTTACGACTAGCGGACAATGAGCAGTTCTTC.

The rearrangement links TRBV5-1 to TRBJ2-1; 11 bases agree with TRBD2. Germline CDR1 SGHRS, CDR2 YFSETQ. V lost 7 bases and J lost 12; bases outside the gene matches: 9. The CDR3 totals 13 residues. This CDR3 reads CASAGTSGERQFF. As DNA, the CDR3 is TGCGCCAGCGCCGGGACTAGCGGAGAACGGCAGTTCTTC.

The chain has TRBV29-1 and TRBJ1-1; D unresolved. The CDR3 runs to 13 residues. Trimming shortened V by 6 bases and J by 0 bases, and 11 bases separated the two germline ends. Per germline, CDR1 SQVTM and CDR2 ANQGSEA. This CDR3 reads CSVEPLVNTEAFF. CDR3 DNA: TGCAGCGTAGAACCCTTAGTGAACACTGAAGCTTTCTTT.

This clonotype has ten or more counts. The chain is built from TRBV7-9 and TRBJ1-5, with D uncertain. CDR3 length: 13 residues. Germline assignment: CDR1 SEHNR and CDR2 FQNEAQ (reference sequence). Trimming stripped 4 bases from V and 6 bases from J, with 10 bases between. The CDR3 sequence is CASSSGVGQPQHF. The CDR3 coding sequence is TGTGCCAGCAGCTCGGGCGTTGGTCAGCCCCAGCATTTT.

This clonotype was counted a few times. The V gene is TRBV6-5, the J gene TRBJ1-6, with D perhaps TRBD1 (5 bases). Germline V gene data show CDR1 as MNHEY and CDR2 as SVGAGI. Trimming shortened V by 10 bases and J by 7 bases, and 14 bases separated the two germline ends. The CDR3 spans 13 residues. CDR3 protein: CAIQGSRNSPLHF. CDR3 sequence (DNA): TGTGCCATCCAGGGTTCTAGGAATTCACCCCTCCACTTT.

This clonotype has only a few counts. The chain combines TRBV28 with TRBJ1-2, with a tentative D call TRBD1 (5 bases). CDR1 is MDHEN, CDR2 SYDVKM, per germline. This CDR3 is 15 amino acids long. V was trimmed by 5 bases and J by 3 bases, leaving 16 bases between them. In nucleotides, the CDR3 is TGTGCCAGCAGTCCGGGGGAAATAAAGGACTATGGCTACACCTTC. It specifies CASSPGEIKDYGYTF.

This clonotype has more than one count but fewer than ten. The rearrangement uses TRBV5-1 and TRBJ2-7; no firm D call. CDR1 and CDR2 from the germline V gene are SGHRS and YFSETQ. The CDR3 has 14 residues. V lost 0 bases to trimming and J lost 1 base, with 8 bases between them. CDR3 bases: TGCGCCAGCAGCTTGGAGGCCCTTTCCTACGAGCAGTACTTC. This gives the protein CASSLEALSYEQYF. The variable domain in full, completed from reference TRBV5-1 and TRBJ2-7, reads KAGVTQTPRYLIKTRGQQVTLSCSPISGHRSVSWYQQTPGQGLQFLFEYFSETQRNKGNFPGRFSGRQFSNSRSEMNVSTLELGDSALYLCASSLEALSYEQYFGPGTRLTVT.

This clonotype was recorded at least ten times. The chain is built from TRBV29-1 and TRBJ1-1; D is unresolved. V lost 2 bases to trimming and J lost 3 bases, with 10 bases between them. Looked up from germline, CDR1 is SQVTM and CDR2 is ANQGSEA. The CDR3 spans 13 residues. For the CDR3, the DNA is TGCAGCGTTGAATGGGGTGAGGACACTGAAGCTTTCTTT. Translation gives CSVEWGEDTEAFF.

The sample holds a few counts of this clonotype. This chain links TRBV19 with TRBJ2-3; 9 nucleotides agree with TRBD1. Germline lookup yields CDR1 LNHDA and CDR2 SQIVND (reference sequence). The CDR3 contains 14 residues. Trimming at V came to 8 bases and at J to 4 bases, leaving 7 bases not matched to a gene. The CDR3 region is CASLDRGMADTQYF. The CDR3 coding sequence is TGTGCCAGTCTAGACAGGGGGATGGCAGATACGCAGTATTTT.

Only a few counts were recorded for this clonotype. The genes are TRBV3-1 and TRBJ2-7, with a weak D call TRBD2 (6 bases). Trimming cost V 4 bases and J 4 bases, with 11 bases left between them. From germline, CDR1 is LGHDT and CDR2 YNNKEL (reference sequence). The CDR3 totals 13 residues. In DNA, the CDR3 is TGTGCCAGCAGCCCGAGGACTATTTACGAGCAGTACTTC. This sequence encodes CASSPRTIYEQYF.

There are many counts of this clonotype. The chain employs TRBV20-1 and TRBJ1-5, with D maybe TRBD1 (5 bases). Germline CDR1 reads DFQATT; CDR2 reads SNEGSKA (reference sequence). The CDR3 has 12 residues. Between the trimmed V and J ends, which lost 1 base and 6 bases, there was a span of 7 bases. CDR3 bases: TGCAGTGCTAGAGCAGGGCTTCAGCCCCAGCATTTT. This sequence encodes CSARAGLQPQHF.

For the CDR3, the DNA is TGTGCCAGCAGTTTAAGTCCCGGGACAGCCTACGAGCAGTACTTC. Protein product: CASSLSPGTAYEQYF. The genes are TRBV27 and TRBJ2-7; 7 bases fit TRBD1. The length of the CDR3 is 15 residues. Germline-derived CDR1 and CDR2 are MNHEY and SMNVEV (reference sequence). V was pared by 2 bases and J by 2 bases, with 6 bases of the junction left unmatched.

This clonotype was counted many times. The V call is TRBV5-5, the J call TRBJ2-1; tentatively, D is TRBD1 (6 bases). V was clipped by 4 bases and J by 9 bases, with 17 bases between them. This CDR3 comprises 14 residues. CDR1 and CDR2 from the germline V gene are SGHKS and YYEKEE (reference sequence). The CDR3 bases are TGTGCCAGCAGCGCAGGGGTACGTCCGAGTGAGCAGTTCTTC. Protein sequence: CASSAGVRPSEQFF. Full variable domain (missing parts from reference TRBV5-5 and TRBJ2-1): DAGVTQSPTHLIKTRGQQVTLRCSPISGHKSVSWYQQVLGQGPQFIFQYYEKEERGRGNFPDRFSARQFPNYSSELNVNALLLGDSALYLCASSAGVRPSEQFFGPGTRLTVL.

This clonotype was counted only a few times. The chain employs TRBV29-1 and TRBJ2-2, with TRBD1 matching over 10 bases. There are 14 residues in the CDR3. V gave up 0 bases and J gave up 9 bases; unmatched junction bases: 4. Germline values: CDR1 SQVTM, CDR2 ANQGSEA. The CDR3 sequence: CSVEDRQGARELFF. CDR3 in DNA: TGCAGCGTTGAAGATCGACAGGGGGCACGGGAGCTGTTTTTT.

The chain recombines TRBV13 with TRBJ2-1, with 11 positions matching TRBD2. Per germline, CDR1 PRHDT and CDR2 FYEKMQ (reference sequence). Germline trimming cut 5 bases from V and 5 bases from J; bases unmatched to any gene: 8. The CDR3 covers 16 residues. The CDR3 DNA reads TGTGCCAGCAGCGGCAGGGGGACTAGCGGAGACAATGAGCAGTTCTTC. As protein: CASSGRGTSGDNEQFF.